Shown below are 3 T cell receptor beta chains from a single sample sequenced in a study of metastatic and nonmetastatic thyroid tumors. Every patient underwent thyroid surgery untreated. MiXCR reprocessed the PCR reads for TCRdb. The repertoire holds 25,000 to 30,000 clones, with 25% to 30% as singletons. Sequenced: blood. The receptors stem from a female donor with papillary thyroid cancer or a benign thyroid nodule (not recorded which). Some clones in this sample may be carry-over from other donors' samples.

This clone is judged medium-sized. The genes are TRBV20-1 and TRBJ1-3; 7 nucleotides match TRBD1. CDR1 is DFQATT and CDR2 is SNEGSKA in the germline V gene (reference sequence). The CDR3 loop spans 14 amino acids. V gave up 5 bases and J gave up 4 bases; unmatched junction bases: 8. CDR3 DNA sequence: TGCAGTGCTGCCATGAGGGGGCGAGGAAACACCATATATTTT. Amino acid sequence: CSAAMRGRGNTIYF.

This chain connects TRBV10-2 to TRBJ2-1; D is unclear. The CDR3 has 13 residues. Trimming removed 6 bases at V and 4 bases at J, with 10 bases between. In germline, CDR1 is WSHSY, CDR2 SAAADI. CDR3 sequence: CASRMDQYNEQFF. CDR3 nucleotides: TGCGCCAGCAGAATGGACCAGTACAATGAGCAGTTCTTC.

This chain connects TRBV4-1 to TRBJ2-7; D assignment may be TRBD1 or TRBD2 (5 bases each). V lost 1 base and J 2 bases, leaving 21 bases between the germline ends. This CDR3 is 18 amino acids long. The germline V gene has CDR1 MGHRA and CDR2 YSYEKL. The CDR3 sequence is CASSQGPAGRLMTYEQYF. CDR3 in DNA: TGCGCCAGCAGCCAAGGCCCCGCAGGGAGACTCATGACCTACGAGCAGTACTTC.